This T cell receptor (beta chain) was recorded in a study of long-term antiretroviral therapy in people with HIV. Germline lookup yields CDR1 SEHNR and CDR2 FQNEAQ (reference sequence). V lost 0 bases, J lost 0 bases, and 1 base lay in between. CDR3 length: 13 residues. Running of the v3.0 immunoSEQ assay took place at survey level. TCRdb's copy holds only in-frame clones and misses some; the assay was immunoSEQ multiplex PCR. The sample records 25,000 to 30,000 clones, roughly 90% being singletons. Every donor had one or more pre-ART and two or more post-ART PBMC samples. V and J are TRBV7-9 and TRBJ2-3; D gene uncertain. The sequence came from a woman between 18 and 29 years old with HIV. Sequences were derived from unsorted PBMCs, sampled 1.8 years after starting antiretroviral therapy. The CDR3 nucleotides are TGTGCCAGCAGCTTAGCGAGCACAGATACGCAGTATTTT. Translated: CASSLASTDTQYF.